This T cell receptor (beta chain) emerged from a study of human T cells and chemical hapten exposure. Across the study: The study sensitized with 2% DPC on a 2 cm by 2 cm patch of upper inner arm skin. Small discrepancies in pooled library volume mainly accounted for the varying TCR yields per sample. Findings and caveats of the study: Relative to control repertoires, expanded TCRs gave rise to significantly more large CDR3 similarity clusters.

A single record per CDR3 protein comes from TCRdb applying MiXCR to the RACE reads. In the table there are about 190,000 distinct CDR3 sequences, 24% of which are singletons. The time point is: patch test 3, about 24 weeks after DPC sensitization. Indicated treatment: therapeutic diphenylcyclopropenone sensitization with weekly scalp DPC. CDR1 and CDR2 from the germline V gene are SEHNR and FQNEAQ (reference sequence). With 3 bases removed from V and 6 bases from J, the gap between germline ends came to 10 bases. The CDR3 is made up of 13 amino acids. A remark on this clonotype: Its specificity is not known.

V gene TRBV7-9 combines with J gene TRBJ2-3, with a possible D match to TRBD2 (5 bases). Sequencing used whole blood, obtained in connection with sensitization to the hapten diphenylcyclopropenone (DPC). The clonotype originates from a woman between 40 and 55 years old with alopecia areata. Some clones in this sample may be carry-over from other donors' samples. This chain's CDR3 is CASSFGLSDTQYF. The CDR3 region has the DNA TGTGCCAGCAGCTTTGGACTCAGCGATACGCAGTATTTT.